The clone carrying this T cell receptor (beta chain) turned up a few times. As yet, its antigen is unknown. This entry comes from a study of graft-versus-host responses after intestinal transplantation. Study-wide points: Graft-donor T cell macrochimerism coincided with high graft-versus-host to host-versus-graft clonal ratios in allografts. The authors found GvH clones in recipient marrow, some appearing first in ileum or blood.

Only in-frame clones appear in the TCRdb table, and some are missing; sequencing was by immunoSEQ multiplex PCR. The table lists under 150,000 clones, just under 95% of them singletons. This CDR3 has 15 residues. From germline, CDR1 is SEHNR and CDR2 FQNEAQ (reference sequence). V was pared by 5 bases and J by 1 base, with 14 bases between. The rearrangement uses TRBV7-9 and TRBJ1-2; D perhaps matches TRBD1 (5 bases). This clonotype was sampled from a human donor who received an intestinal transplant. Sample: unstimulated CD4+ T cells sorted from spleen or lymph node cells, taken before intestinal transplant. CDR3 nucleotide sequence: TGTGCCAGCAGCGATTCGGACACCGTTAACTATGGCTACACCTTC. Amino acids: CASSDSDTVNYGYTF.